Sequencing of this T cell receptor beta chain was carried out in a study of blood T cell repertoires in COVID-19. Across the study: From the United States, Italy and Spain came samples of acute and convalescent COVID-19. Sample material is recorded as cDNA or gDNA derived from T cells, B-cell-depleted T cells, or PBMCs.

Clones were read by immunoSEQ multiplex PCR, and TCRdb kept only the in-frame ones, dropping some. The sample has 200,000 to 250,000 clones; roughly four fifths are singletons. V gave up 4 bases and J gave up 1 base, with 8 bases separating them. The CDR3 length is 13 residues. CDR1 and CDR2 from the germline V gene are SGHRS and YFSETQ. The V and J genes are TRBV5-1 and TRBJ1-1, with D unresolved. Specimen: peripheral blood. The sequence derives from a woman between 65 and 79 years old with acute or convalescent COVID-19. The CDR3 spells CASSTTENTEAFF. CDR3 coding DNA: TGCGCCAGCAGCACAACAGAGAACACTGAAGCTTTCTTT.